This entry describes one TCR beta chain. Its target is not known. The treatment denotes: 15 to 20 received Ad26.COV2.S at low or high dose, single or two shots; about 5 received placebo; per-sample allocation not given. Samples analyzed were those drawn on day 63 after the first vaccine or placebo injection. Boston supplied an adult donor aged 18-55 years. Built on an Ad26 vector, the vaccine expressed Wuhan-strain SARS-CoV-2 spike. These data are taken from a study of Ad26.COV2.S vaccination and SARS-CoV-2 variants. Study in general: Donor joined the COV1001 Ad26.COV2.S trial arm. Study results and caveats: An underestimation of total T cell responses may have resulted from the TCR breadth and depth analyses.

The assay was immunoSEQ multiplex PCR, and TCRdb's table has in-frame clones only and misses some. The top ten clones hold about 1.7% of a sample with over 400,000 clones, over 80% of them seen once. This receptor was identified in a person aged 18-60 years who received the Ad26.COV2.S COVID-19 vaccine or a placebo. This material consisted of peripheral blood, taken in a trial of Ad26.COV2.S vaccine versus placebo.

The CDR3 DNA is TGCAGCGCGACAGTGAACACTGAAGCTTTCTTT. Translated, it gives CSATVNTEAFF. The V gene is TRBV29-1, the J gene TRBJ1-1; tentative D call: TRBD1 (5 bases). Trimming cost V 7 bases and J 0 bases, with 6 bases left between them. This CDR3 comprises 11 residues. Germline V CDR1 and CDR2: SQVTM, ANQGSEA.